These 14 T cell receptor beta chains were sequenced from one sample in a study of cytomegalovirus exposure and HLA in healthy donors. Primers included in the PCR were 60 Vbeta and 13 Jbeta primers. Generated by immunoSEQ multiplex PCR, the TCRdb table keeps only in-frame clones and is missing some. The sample contains approximately 110,000 clones, roughly 63% of which appear only once. Sequencing was carried out using PBMCs. The receptor set was obtained from a woman aged 65 to 85 in good health and CMV-seropositive.

This clone was recorded a few times. This chain uses TRBV5-1 with TRBJ1-4; D gene ambiguous. The germline V gene has CDR1 SGHRS and CDR2 YFSETQ. CDR3 length: 15 amino acids. The V end lost 0 bases, the J end lost 7 bases, and 13 bases lay between the germline ends. DNA of the CDR3: TGCGCCAGCAGCTTGGATCCCCGTCGGGGTGAAAAACTGTTTTTT. Translation: CASSLDPRRGEKLFF.

This clone showed up just a few times. The rearrangement uses TRBV2 and TRBJ1-6, with a weak D call TRBD1 (6 bases). Germline V CDR1 and CDR2: SNHLY, FYNNEI. The germline V and J ends were trimmed by 4 bases and 6 bases, with 13 bases remaining between them. CDR3 length: 15 residues. CDR3 loop: CASSGGGGSNSPLHF. The CDR3 DNA is TGTGCCAGCAGTGGGGGGGGCGGGTCTAATTCACCCCTCCACTTT. Supplemented by reference TRBV2 and TRBJ1-6, the full variable domain reads EPEVTQTPSHQVTQMGQEVILRCVPISNHLYFYWYRQILGQKVEFLVSFYNNEISEKSEIFDDQFSVERPDGSNFTLKIRSTKLEDSAMYFCASSGGGGSNSPLHFGNGTRLTVT.

The chain recombines TRBV29-1 with TRBJ2-3, with TRBD2 matching over 7 bases. V dropped 6 bases and J dropped 1; count of bases not matched to a gene: 1. Germline V lookup: CDR1 SQVTM, CDR2 ANQGSEA. This CDR3 has 12 residues. The CDR3 coding sequence is TGCAGCGTGGGGGGGGGCACAGATACGCAGTATTTT. This codes for CSVGGGTDTQYF.

This clone was detected a few times. V gene TRBV5-8 combines with J gene TRBJ1-5; 7 bases align to TRBD1. V dropped 2 bases and J dropped 0; count of bases not matched to a gene: 14. The CDR3 length is 19 residues. CDR1 SGHTS and CDR2 YDEGEE come from the germline V gene. The CDR3 DNA reads as TGTGCCAGCAGCTTAGCGTCGACAGGGTTAGGATTTAGCAATCAGCCCCAGCATTTT. This encodes CASSLASTGLGFSNQPQHF.

The chain couples TRBV6-5 to TRBJ1-2, with TRBD1 matching over 8 bases. From germline, CDR1 is MNHEY and CDR2 SVGAGI. The CDR3 loop spans 15 amino acids. V dropped 8 bases and J dropped 3; count of bases not matched to a gene: 11. This CDR3 is CASHSQGAGDYGYTF. The CDR3 nucleotides are TGTGCCAGCCATAGTCAGGGGGCCGGTGACTATGGCTACACCTTC.

V gene TRBV4-1 combines with J gene TRBJ2-2; D may be TRBD1 (5 bases). Per germline, CDR1 MGHRA and CDR2 YSYEKL. V lost 0 bases and J lost 5, with 7 bases in between. The CDR3 is made up of 14 amino acids. Written as DNA, the CDR3 is TGCGCCAGCAGCCAAGACCCAGGGACCGGGGAGCTGTTTTTT. Translating gives CASSQDPGTGELFF.

This clone was counted once. The CDR3 reads CASSQDSSPYGYTF. Written as DNA, the CDR3 is TGTGCCAGCAGTCAAGACAGCAGCCCCTATGGCTACACCTTC. The J gene is TRBJ1-2, the V gene TRBV6-5; maybe TRBD1 (5 bases). The CDR3 contains 14 residues. From germline, CDR1 is MNHEY and CDR2 SVGAGI. V shed 5 bases and J shed 4 bases, with 14 bases lying between them.

The chain is built from TRBV30 and TRBJ1-6; D is unresolved. V was cut by 1 base and J by 9 bases, with 10 bases left in between. Germline CDR1 reads GTSNPN; CDR2 reads SVGIG (reference sequence). This CDR3 spans 13 amino acids. For the CDR3, the DNA is TGTGCCTGGAGTGCAGGCGCATTTTCACCCCTCCACTTT. This gives the protein CAWSAGAFSPLHF. Filled out from reference TRBV30 and TRBJ1-6, the complete variable domain reads SQTIHQWPATLVQPVGSPLSLECTVEGTSNPNLYWYRQAAGRGLQLLFYSVGIGQISSEVPQNLSASRPQDRQFILSSKKLLLSDSGFYLCAWSAGAFSPLHFGNGTRLTVT.

V and J are TRBV5-8 and TRBJ1-3, with 9 positions matching TRBD1. The CDR3 has 15 residues. The germline CDR1 and CDR2 sequences are SGHTS and YDEGEE. The V segment lost 2 bases and the J segment 2 bases; nucleotides outside the gene matches: 2. The CDR3 here is CASSLQGAAGNTIYF. The CDR3 nucleotides are TGTGCCAGCAGCTTACAGGGGGCGGCTGGAAACACCATATATTTT.

CDR3 DNA sequence: TGTGCCAGCAGCCCCAGGGTTAGCACAGATACGCAGTATTTT. Protein sequence: CASSPRVSTDTQYF. The rearrangement joins TRBV7-2 to TRBJ2-3; TRBD1 might be the D (5 bases). Per germline, CDR1 SGHTA and CDR2 FQGNSA. With 5 bases removed from V and 0 bases from J, the gap between germline ends came to 9 bases. The CDR3 covers 14 residues.

The CDR3 DNA is TGTGCCAGCACCCTGGGACTAGCGGGGACCCAGTACTTC. The encoded protein is CASTLGLAGTQYF. This chain uses TRBV2 with TRBJ2-5; 12 bases line up with TRBD2. CDR3 length equals 13 residues. Unmatched junction bases numbered 4, after V lost 7 bases and J lost 7 bases. The germline V gene has CDR1 SNHLY and CDR2 FYNNEI.

V and J are TRBV11-2 and TRBJ2-7, with D uncertain. The germline V gene has CDR1 SGHAT and CDR2 FQNNGV. The CDR3 spans 14 residues. V lost 5 bases, J lost 0 bases, and 11 bases lay in between. The CDR3 loop is CASSRPGSSYEQYF. CDR3 nucleotides: TGTGCCAGCAGCAGACCCGGGTCCTCCTACGAGCAGTACTTC.

This chain links TRBV7-9 with TRBJ2-2; D perhaps matches TRBD2 (5 bases). Trimming removed 1 base at V and 5 bases at J, with 11 bases between. Germline V CDR1 and CDR2: SEHNR, FQNEAQ (reference sequence). The CDR3 sequence is 15 residues long. The DNA for the CDR3 is TGTGCCAGCAGCTTAGGAGGGCCTCGAACCGGGGAGCTGTTTTTT. As protein: CASSLGGPRTGELFF.

A few counts support this clone. J is TRBJ2-1 and V is TRBV13; 7 nucleotides align to TRBD2. After removal of 6 bases from V and 15 bases from J, the junction contained 17 bases not matched to a gene. This CDR3 has 14 amino acids. Germline assignment: CDR1 PRHDT and CDR2 FYEKMQ (reference sequence). The CDR3 region is CASSPMGERGKRFF. CDR3 bases: TGTGCCAGCAGTCCAATGGGGGAGCGGGGTAAGCGGTTCTTC. Looking up the rest from reference TRBV13 and TRBJ2-1 gives the full variable domain: AAGVIQSPRHLIKEKRETATLKCYPIPRHDTVYWYQQGPGQDPQFLISFYEKMQSDKGSIPDRFSAQQFSDYHSELNMSSLELGDSALYFCASSPMGERGKRFFGPGTRLTVL.